The entry that follows covers one T cell receptor (beta chain) sequence. This record comes from a study of long-term antiretroviral therapy in people with HIV. Running of the v3.0 immunoSEQ assay took place at survey level. Data came from immunoSEQ multiplex PCR; TCRdb stores just in-frame clones and leaves some out. The table has tens of thousands of clones, approximately 86% seen once. Per the germline V gene, CDR1 is ENHRY and CDR2 is SYGVKD. The CDR3 has 15 amino acids. V was cut by 6 bases and J by 0 bases, with 13 bases left in between. This receptor was obtained from a man aged 40-55 years with HIV. This specimen was unsorted PBMCs, taken around 2.4 years after starting antiretroviral therapy. J is TRBJ2-3 and V is TRBV10-3; a weak D match, TRBD1 (6 bases). This CDR3 reads CAIRGVGGSTDTQYF. Here the CDR3 DNA reads TGTGCCATCAGGGGTGTAGGGGGAAGCACAGATACGCAGTATTTT.